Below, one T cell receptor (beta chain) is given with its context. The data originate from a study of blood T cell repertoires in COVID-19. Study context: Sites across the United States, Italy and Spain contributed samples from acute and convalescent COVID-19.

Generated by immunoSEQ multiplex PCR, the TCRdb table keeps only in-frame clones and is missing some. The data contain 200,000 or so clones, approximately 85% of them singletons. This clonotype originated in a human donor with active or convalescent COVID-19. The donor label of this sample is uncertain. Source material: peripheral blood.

The CDR3 sequence is CASMTRGASYEQYF. The CDR3, as DNA: TGTGCCAGCATGACGCGGGGGGCATCCTACGAGCAGTACTTC. The gene calls are TRBV6-5 and TRBJ2-7; 8 positions agree with TRBD2. CDR1 is MNHEY, CDR2 SVGAGI, per germline. The CDR3 runs 14 residues. V lost 7 bases to trimming and J lost 1 base; unmatched junction nucleotides: 6.